The clone carrying this T cell receptor (beta chain) was detected many times. Its antigen is unknown. These data come from a study of response to subunit inactivated influenza vaccine. Study conclusions and caveats: Each seasonal influenza vaccination, the authors suggested, recruits few new T cells.

The CDR3 extends over 12 amino acids. Trimming took off 7 bases at V and 12 bases at J, with 16 bases between the two ends. A single record per CDR3 protein comes from TCRdb applying MiXCR to the RT-PCR reads. The sample holds around 200,000 distinct CDR3 sequences; around 9% are singletons and the top ten take approximately 10%. The sample in question was non-naive T cells sorted from PBMCs, obtained on the day of vaccination. This chain connects TRBV12-3 or TRBV12-4 to TRBJ2-1; the D gene could be TRBD1 or TRBD2 (6 bases each). This TCR was sampled from a man between 45 and 60 years old who received an inactivated influenza vaccine. The CDR3: CASTGEGGGQFF. The CDR3 DNA is TGTGCCAGCACGGGAGAGGGGGGAGGGCAGTTCTTC.